The 26 T cell receptor beta chains below come from one sample, sequenced in a study of blood T cell repertoires in COVID-19. Here immunoSEQ multiplex PCR was the method, and the copy in TCRdb shows in-frame clones only, minus some. The top ten hold around 6.4% of the sample, which has 200,000 to 300,000 clones, around 81% seen once. Sequencing was done on a sample of peripheral blood. The receptors come from a woman in her fifties or sixties with active or convalescent COVID-19.

The chain couples TRBV5-6 to TRBJ2-2, with D maybe TRBD2 (6 bases). The CDR3 spans 15 residues. In germline, CDR1 is SGHDT, CDR2 YYEEEE. Trimming removed 2 bases at V and 5 bases at J, with 13 bases between. The CDR3 protein is CASSLFLAWTGELFF. Here the CDR3 DNA reads TGTGCCAGCAGCTTATTCCTAGCGTGGACCGGGGAGCTGTTTTTT.

The chain links TRBV5-1 to TRBJ1-5; D gene ambiguous. The CDR3 spans 14 residues. V dropped 0 bases and J dropped 4 bases, with 8 bases sitting between them. The germline gives CDR1 SGHRS, CDR2 YFSETQ. CDR3 bases: TGCGCCAGCAGCTTGGGTCAGGTGAATCAGCCCCAGCATTTT. This gives the protein CASSLGQVNQPQHF. Full variable domain (rest looked up from reference TRBV5-1 and TRBJ1-5): KAGVTQTPRYLIKTRGQQVTLSCSPISGHRSVSWYQQTPGQGLQFLFEYFSETQRNKGNFPGRFSGRQFSNSRSEMNVSTLELGDSALYLCASSLGQVNQPQHFGDGTRLSIL.

The V and J genes are TRBV11-3 and TRBJ2-2; 10 nucleotides line up with TRBD1. After removal of 2 bases from V and 7 bases from J, the junction contained 10 bases not matched to a gene. CDR3 size: 17 residues. Germline lookup yields CDR1 SGHNT and CDR2 YENEEA. The CDR3 region is CASSLSRWTGGFGELFF. The DNA for the CDR3 is TGTGCCAGCAGCTTAAGCCGGTGGACAGGGGGTTTCGGGGAGCTGTTTTTT.

The chain recombines TRBV27 with TRBJ2-3; TRBD2 agrees at 8 bases. The CDR3 extends over 16 amino acids. The J segment lost 5 bases and the V segment lost 4 bases, leaving 11 bases of the junction unmatched. The germline gives CDR1 MNHEY, CDR2 SMNVEV (reference sequence). CDR3 loop: CASSSGLAERGDTQYF. The DNA for the CDR3 is TGTGCCAGCAGTTCCGGACTAGCAGAGCGAGGAGATACGCAGTATTTT.

V usage is TRBV5-4 and J usage is TRBJ1-2; D is uncertain. Germline V gene lookup returns CDR1 SGHNT and CDR2 YYREEE (reference sequence). CDR3 length equals 13 residues. The V and J ends lost 0 bases and 3 bases respectively, with 6 bases between them. The CDR3, as DNA: TGTGCCAGCAGCTTGGATATATACTATGGCTACACCTTC. As protein: CASSLDIYYGYTF.

The rearrangement uses TRBV6-5 and TRBJ2-2; the D gene is possibly TRBD1 (6 bases). In germline, CDR1 is MNHEY, CDR2 SVGAGI. The CDR3 consists of 14 residues. The ends were cut back, 6 bases at V and 2 bases at J, with 10 bases in the middle. The CDR3: CASSSTGNTGELFF. The DNA for the CDR3 is TGTGCCAGCAGCTCGACAGGCAACACCGGGGAGCTGTTTTTT.

This clone appeared once. The chain has TRBV2 and TRBJ1-1; D might be TRBD1 (6 bases). This CDR3 contains 14 residues. The V gene lost 11 bases and the J gene lost 4 bases, with 20 bases spanning the gap. Germline CDR1 reads SNHLY; CDR2 reads FYNNEI. CDR3 nucleotides: TGTGCCGGGAAACAATACAGGGAGGGCACTGAAGCTTTCTTT. Its translation is CAGKQYREGTEAFF.

The J gene is TRBJ1-4, the V gene TRBV11-3, with 7 bases matching TRBD1. Unmatched junction bases numbered 8, after V lost 5 bases and J lost 14 bases. Per the germline V gene, CDR1 is SGHNT and CDR2 is YENEEA. This CDR3 has 12 amino acids. The CDR3 DNA is TGTGCCAGCAGCCCTGGGACAGAGGACCTGTTTTTT. Its protein product is CASSPGTEDLFF.

The chain carries TRBV19 and TRBJ2-5, with 8 bases identical to TRBD1. CDR3 length: 14 amino acids. Germline V gives CDR1 LNHDA, CDR2 SQIVND (reference sequence). V lost 3 bases to trimming and J lost 2 bases; unmatched junction nucleotides: 2. In DNA form, the CDR3 reads TGTGCCAGTAGTATTAACAGGGGGCAAGAGACCCAGTACTTC. Translating it yields CASSINRGQETQYF.

The chain links TRBV18 to TRBJ2-1; D perhaps matches TRBD1 (5 bases). V dropped 4 bases and J dropped 7 bases, with 11 bases sitting between them. This CDR3 is 13 amino acids long. CDR1 and CDR2 (germline): KGHSH, LQKENI. CDR3 loop: CASSRRGSNEQFF. For the CDR3, the DNA is TGTGCCAGCTCACGAAGGGGATCTAATGAGCAGTTCTTC.

The chain combines TRBV4-1 with TRBJ2-7; 9 bases match TRBD2. Germline V lookup: CDR1 MGHRA, CDR2 YSYEKL. With 0 bases clipped from V and 1 base from J, the junction kept 4 bases outside the gene matches. This CDR3 is 16 amino acids long. This CDR3 is CASSQEGLAGSYEQYF. Written as DNA, the CDR3 is TGCGCCAGCAGCCAAGAGGGCCTAGCGGGGTCCTACGAGCAGTACTTC.

This chain links TRBV12-5 with TRBJ2-7, with 7 bases lining up with TRBD1. Germline assignment: CDR1 LGHNT and CDR2 FRNRAP. The CDR3 length is 15 residues. J gave up 1 base and V 1 base, and 4 bases lay outside the gene matches. The CDR3 here is CASGLATGQSYEQYF. The CDR3 coding sequence is TGTGCTAGTGGTTTGGCGACAGGGCAATCCTACGAGCAGTACTTC.

The V call is TRBV6-6, the J call TRBJ2-7; tentative D call: TRBD2 (6 bases). The V end lost 5 bases, the J end lost 2 bases, and 10 bases lay between the germline ends. The CDR3 has 13 residues. The germline V gene encodes CDR1 MNHNY and CDR2 SVGAGI (reference sequence). The CDR3 bases are TGTGCCAGCAGTAAGGGACTGGCCTACGAGCAGTACTTC. This encodes CASSKGLAYEQYF.

This chain joins TRBV6-6 and TRBJ2-3; unclear D gene. The CDR3 is made up of 12 amino acids. The V end lost 6 bases, the J end lost 6 bases, and 10 bases lay between the germline ends. Germline CDR1 and CDR2: MNHNY and SVGAGI (reference sequence). CDR3 bases: TGTGCCAGCAGGCTAGTAACGGATACGCAGTATTTT. It codes for CASRLVTDTQYF.

This clone was seen a handful of times. The chain carries TRBV4-1 and TRBJ1-3; the D is unclear. Between the trimmed V and J ends, which lost 3 bases and 0 bases, there was a span of 9 bases. The CDR3 is 15 amino acids. Germline CDR1 and CDR2: MGHRA and YSYEKL. CDR3 nucleotides: TGCGCCAGCAGCCAGATCGCGATCTCTGGAAACACCATATATTTT. As protein: CASSQIAISGNTIYF.

The rearrangement joins TRBV28 to TRBJ1-4; TRBD1 matches 7 bases. Trimming at V came to 3 bases and at J to 5 bases, leaving 9 bases not matched to a gene. CDR1 is MDHEN, CDR2 SYDVKM, per germline. The CDR3 is 16 amino acids. This chain's CDR3 is CASSFLQAGGNEKLFF. The CDR3 coding sequence is TGTGCCAGCAGTTTCTTACAAGCAGGGGGAAATGAAAAACTGTTTTTT.

V and J are TRBV5-1 and TRBJ2-5, with TRBD1 identical over 10 bases. Germline V gives CDR1 SGHRS, CDR2 YFSETQ. Trimming cost V 3 bases and J 4 bases; bases outside gene matches: 9. This CDR3 has 16 residues. This CDR3 is CASSWDRDRGTETQYF. The CDR3 DNA is TGCGCCAGCAGCTGGGACCGGGACAGGGGAACAGAGACCCAGTACTTC.

The J gene is TRBJ2-3, the V gene TRBV11-3; maybe TRBD2 (6 bases). V lost 3 bases and J lost 11, with 9 bases in between. The germline V gene has CDR1 SGHNT and CDR2 YENEEA. The length of the CDR3 is 11 residues. CDR3 sequence reads: CASSFRRGQYF. CDR3 bases: TGTGCCAGCAGCTTTCGGAGGGGGCAGTATTTT.

The rearrangement links TRBV21-1 to TRBJ1-5; whether TRBD1, the table's D call, matches the DNA was not checked. TRBV21-1 is a documented pseudogene. The CDR3 contains 17 residues. CDR3 coding DNA: TGTGCCAGCAGCAAATTTAGGAGACAGGGGGAAAATCAGCCCCAGCATTTT. Amino acid sequence: CASSKFRRQGENQPQHF.

The chain uses TRBV9 and TRBJ2-1; 12 nucleotides agree with TRBD2. Germline V gene data show CDR1 as SGDLS and CDR2 as YYNGEE. The junction had 6 bases not matched to a gene; V was cut back by 4 bases and J by 7 bases. The CDR3 length is 15 residues. The CDR3 here is CASSLTSGRSNEQFF. The CDR3, as DNA: TGTGCCAGCAGCCTAACTAGCGGGAGGAGTAATGAGCAGTTCTTC.

V and J are TRBV5-6 and TRBJ1-2, with 7 positions matching TRBD1. Germline V gives CDR1 SGHDT, CDR2 YYEEEE. The trim removed 6 bases at V and 7 bases at J, leaving 9 bases unmatched. This CDR3 comprises 13 residues. The CDR3 reads CASTVDRALGYTF. In DNA, the CDR3 is TGTGCCAGCACCGTCGACAGGGCTCTTGGCTACACCTTC.

The chain couples TRBV10-3 to TRBJ2-7; TRBD2 matches at 8 bases. Germline V gene lookup returns CDR1 ENHRY and CDR2 SYGVKD. There are 13 residues in the CDR3. With 5 bases clipped from V and 7 bases from J, the junction kept 7 bases outside the gene matches. For the CDR3, the DNA is TGTGCCATCAGTATGGGGACTAGTTGGGAGCAGTACTTC. This sequence encodes CAISMGTSWEQYF.

The rearrangement links TRBV7-8 to TRBJ1-6, with D maybe TRBD1 (6 bases). Germline V gives CDR1 SGHVS, CDR2 FQNEAQ. The CDR3 sequence is 16 residues long. With 2 bases removed from V and 8 bases from J, the gap between germline ends came to 16 bases. The CDR3: CASSLNMRGGDSPLHF. CDR3 in DNA: TGTGCCAGCAGCTTAAATATGAGGGGGGGGGATTCACCCCTCCACTTT.

The chain links TRBV9 to TRBJ2-3; TRBD2 might be the D (6 bases). Germline-derived CDR1 and CDR2 are SGDLS and YYNGEE. This CDR3 has 14 amino acids. V was pared by 3 bases and J by 4 bases, with 12 bases between. Written as DNA, the CDR3 is TGTGCCAGCAGCGAACGACTAGGAGCAGATACGCAGTATTTT. Protein: CASSERLGADTQYF.

This chain connects TRBV7-8 to TRBJ1-5; D uncertain. The CDR3 has 16 amino acids. V dropped 5 bases and J dropped 6 bases, with 20 bases sitting between them. Germline CDR1 reads SGHVS; CDR2 reads FQNEAQ. The CDR3 reads CASSLGRAIKVQPQHF. DNA of the CDR3: TGTGCCAGCAGCCTCGGGAGGGCCATCAAGGTTCAGCCCCAGCATTTT.

This chain links TRBV5-4 with TRBJ2-5; 7 bases agree with TRBD2. V shed 1 base and J 6 bases; nucleotides not matched to a gene: 12. Germline values: CDR1 SGHNT, CDR2 YYREEE (reference sequence). This CDR3 has 16 residues. CDR3 nucleotides: TGTGCCAGCAGCTTGCAAGGCGGGAGAGGCGGGAAGACCCAGTACTTC. Translation gives CASSLQGGRGGKTQYF.